This T cell receptor beta chain was documented in a study of T cell responses to AZD1222 COVID-19 vaccine. Second-dose recipients at about 4 or about 12 weeks were treated as one pooled group. Regarding this clone: What it binds is not known.

Findings and limits, study-wide: Targets within unmutated variant regions were reportedly found for nearly half of spike-specific TCRs. Spike regions recognized by vaccine-associated CD4 TCRs spanned the protein, led by 160-218 and 743-854. At baseline, seropositivity was found in only a handful of AZD1222 recipients.

V gave up 3 bases and J gave up 3 bases; unmatched junction bases: 8. From germline, CDR1 is DFQATT and CDR2 SNEGSKA (reference sequence). The CDR3 totals 15 residues. Clones were read by immunoSEQ multiplex PCR, and TCRdb kept only the in-frame ones, dropping some. The repertoire holds about 88,000 clones, with about nine tenths as singletons. Sequences were derived from peripheral blood, sampled 28 days after the second AZD1222 dose. This sequence joins TRBV20-1 and TRBJ2-1; 7 bases align to TRBD2. The TCR originated in an adult who received the AZD1222 COVID-19 vaccine. This CDR3 reads CSASPIQRGYNEQFF. For the CDR3, the DNA is TGCAGTGCTAGTCCCATCCAGCGGGGCTACAATGAGCAGTTCTTC.